The present TCR beta chain was sequenced within a study of T-cell memory formation after mild COVID-19. Background on the study: Clusters of TCRs were largely donor specific. Study results and caveats: Researchers found some responding clones in pre-infection memory, a sign that cross-reactive memory joined. Confirmation of SARS-CoV-2 specificity was lacking for second-wave clones peaking day 37.

CDR1 is SGHAT, CDR2 FQNNGV, per germline. V was pared by 4 bases and J by 3 bases, with 11 bases between. The CDR3 is made up of 14 amino acids. A single record per CDR3 protein comes from TCRdb applying MiXCR to the 5' RACE reads. The sample has about 410,000 distinct CDR3 sequences, approximately 18% seen once. On this clonotype itself: Its antigen is unknown.

Sequencing input: PBMCs or a T cell subset sorted from them (not recorded which). The receptor comes from a young man who had mild COVID-19 (a few samples of this study predate the infection). Cell type and time point are not known. V is TRBV11-2 and J is TRBJ2-3; D not resolved. DNA of the CDR3: TGTGCCAGCAGCTGGGGTGTTGCTACAGATACGCAGTATTTT. Protein: CASSWGVATDTQYF.